This TCR beta chain was found in a study of CD8 T cells in ankylosing spondylitis. Germline CDR1 reads SGHKS; CDR2 reads YYEKEE (reference sequence). The germline V and J ends were trimmed by 5 bases and 5 bases, with 16 bases remaining between them. CDR3 length: 14 amino acids. In this sample, this clonotype turned up a few times. Its antigen is not identified. General study findings and limits: Disease-linked clones reportedly concentrated significantly in matched ankylosing spondylitis synovial fluid.

Each CDR3 protein gets one entry after TCRdb re-called the 5' RACE reads with MiXCR. The sample consists of about 220,000 distinct CDR3 sequences, over 9.5% of them appearing once. This TCR derives from a male donor with ankylosing spondylitis or in good health (not recorded which). Specimen: blood, either unsorted or a sorted T cell fraction (not recorded which). The chain employs TRBV5-5 and TRBJ2-5; a possible D gene is TRBD1 (8 bases). CDR3 DNA sequence: TGTGCCAGCAGTTACGGACAGGGAGGGGAGACCCAGTACTTC. This encodes CASSYGQGGETQYF.